This TCR beta chain comes out of a study of cytomegalovirus exposure and HLA in healthy donors. Study at large: For the approximately 420 genotyped donors, about 81% fell within the Caucasian-associated ancestry cluster.

Details on this clone: Its specificity is unknown.

Regarding the study as a whole: Researchers reported from a later analysis that most CMV-associated TCR beta chains appeared HLA-restricted.

Researchers ran the PCR with 60 Vbeta and 13 Jbeta primers. The data were produced by immunoSEQ multiplex PCR, yet TCRdb's version contains in-frame clones alone and is incomplete. The data contain 120,000 or so clones, around 77% of them singletons. Healthy donors of bone marrow made up the group. V was pared by 4 bases and J by 6 bases, with 9 bases between. The germline V gene has CDR1 MNHNY and CDR2 SVGAGI (reference sequence). The length of the CDR3 is 12 residues. The chain recombines TRBV6-6 with TRBJ1-2; maybe TRBD1 (5 bases). The sample taken for sequencing was PBMCs. This clonotype was sampled from a man in his late teens or twenties in good health and CMV-seropositive. The DNA for the CDR3 is TGTGCCAGCAGTTTCGCAGGGAATGGCTACACCTTC. As protein: CASSFAGNGYTF.